These 32 T cell receptor beta chains share one sample of origin, sequenced in a study of cytomegalovirus exposure and HLA in healthy donors. The PCR had 60 Vbeta and 13 Jbeta primers. The method was immunoSEQ multiplex PCR; TCRdb's version includes in-frame clones alone and lacks a portion of them. The top ten hold 3% to 4% of the sample, which has roughly 130,000 clones, roughly 77% seen once. The sample taken for sequencing was PBMCs. The receptors stem from a female donor in good health and CMV-seronegative.

V usage is TRBV18 and J usage is TRBJ2-7; no reliable D call. Germline lookup yields CDR1 KGHSH and CDR2 LQKENI. The V gene lost 5 bases and the J gene lost 0 bases, with 8 bases spanning the gap. The CDR3 contains 13 residues. Here the CDR3 reads CASSIHSSYEQYF. Written as DNA, the CDR3 is TGTGCCAGCTCAATCCACAGCTCCTACGAGCAGTACTTC.

The genes are TRBV5-1 and TRBJ2-3; a weak D match, TRBD1 (6 bases). This CDR3 has 14 residues. Germline values: CDR1 SGHRS, CDR2 YFSETQ. The germline V and J ends were trimmed by 4 bases and 4 bases, with 13 bases remaining between them. The CDR3 DNA reads as TGCGCCAGCAGCGGGAGCAGGGGCCCAGATACGCAGTATTTT. It specifies CASSGSRGPDTQYF.

V is TRBV5-4 and J is TRBJ2-1; D is possibly TRBD1 (6 bases). This CDR3 has 15 amino acids. Trimming pared 4 bases from V and 9 bases from J, leaving 20 bases between. The V gene's germline CDR1 is SGHNT and CDR2 YYREEE (reference sequence). The CDR3 here is CASSPRQARYREQFF. As DNA, the CDR3 is TGTGCCAGCAGCCCCAGACAGGCCCGCTACCGTGAGCAGTTCTTC.

Only a few counts were recorded for this clone. The V call is TRBV5-1, the J call TRBJ1-4; D is possibly TRBD1 (6 bases). CDR1 is SGHRS, CDR2 YFSETQ, per germline. This CDR3 spans 16 amino acids. V was pared by 0 bases and J by 5 bases, with 14 bases between. The CDR3 DNA reads TGCGCCAGCAGCTTGGTTACCCGGGACACCAATGAAAAACTGTTTTTT. Translation gives CASSLVTRDTNEKLFF.

This clone has more than one count but fewer than ten. The chain combines TRBV7-9 with TRBJ1-1; 7 nucleotides line up with TRBD1. Germline lookup yields CDR1 SEHNR and CDR2 FQNEAQ (reference sequence). CDR3 length equals 14 residues. V gave up 6 bases and J gave up 8 bases; unmatched junction bases: 12. CDR3 DNA: TGTGCCAGCAGTCCTGGGACAGCCCTTAGGGAAGCTTTCTTT. It encodes CASSPGTALREAFF.

The rearrangement uses TRBV7-2 and TRBJ2-5; D perhaps matches TRBD1 (6 bases). Germline V gives CDR1 SGHTA, CDR2 FQGNSA. The CDR3 spans 15 residues. V lost 2 bases and J 1 base, leaving 11 bases between the germline ends. The CDR3 DNA reads as TGTGCCAGCAGCTTATTTATAGGGGGCCAAGAGACCCAGTACTTC. Its translation: CASSLFIGGQETQYF.

This clone showed up just once. J is TRBJ2-5 and V is TRBV7-9; 11 nucleotides line up with TRBD2. The length of the CDR3 is 14 residues. Looked up from germline, CDR1 is SEHNR and CDR2 is FQNEAQ (reference sequence). The junction had 3 bases not matched to a gene; V was cut back by 7 bases and J by 2 bases. The CDR3 spells CASISSGGQETQYF. CDR3 nucleotides: TGTGCCAGCATTTCTAGCGGGGGGCAAGAGACCCAGTACTTC.

This chain uses TRBV30 with TRBJ1-2; D uncertain. This CDR3 comprises 11 residues. Germline CDR1 is GTSNPN and CDR2 is SVGIG (reference sequence). V dropped 5 bases and J dropped 3 bases, with 7 bases sitting between them. The DNA of the CDR3 is TGTGCCTGGGAGGCGTACTATGGCTACACCTTC. It codes for CAWEAYYGYTF.

This clone was counted at least ten times. J is TRBJ2-1 and V is TRBV2, with 7 bases lining up with TRBD2. CDR3 size: 14 residues. The germline gives CDR1 SNHLY, CDR2 FYNNEI. The junction had 9 bases not matched to a gene; V was cut back by 7 bases and J by 6 bases. This CDR3 reads CASIWTRVTNEQFF. In DNA form, the CDR3 reads TGTGCCAGCATATGGACTAGGGTTACCAATGAGCAGTTCTTC.

The V call is TRBV13, the J call TRBJ2-5; D unresolved. The J call is in doubt because the DNA end fits TRBJ2-7 better. The CDR3 length is 13 residues. Looked up from germline, CDR1 is PRHDT and CDR2 is FYEKMQ (reference sequence). The DNA of the CDR3 is TGTGCCAGCAGCTTAGCGCGGCGCCACGAGCAGTACTTC. Protein product: CASSLARRHEQYF.

The rearrangement joins TRBV6-4 to TRBJ1-2; D is undetermined. V lost 4 bases and J 3 bases, leaving 12 bases between the germline ends. The germline gives CDR1 MRHNA, CDR2 SNTAGT. There are 14 residues in the CDR3. The CDR3 DNA reads as TGTGCCAGCAGTGCTCAGTCCGGGGACTATGGCTACACCTTC. This sequence encodes CASSAQSGDYGYTF.

Only one count was recorded for this clone. The chain uses TRBV6-5 and TRBJ1-4, with TRBD1 as a possible D gene (5 bases). Trimming removed 6 bases from V and 0 bases from J, with 8 bases in between. This CDR3 spans 14 amino acids. Germline CDR1 MNHEY, CDR2 SVGAGI. CDR3 DNA: TGTGCCAGCAGAGACAGTGCAACTAATGAAAAACTGTTTTTT. This translates into CASRDSATNEKLFF.

This sequence joins TRBV7-9 and TRBJ2-2, with TRBD2 as a possible D gene (6 bases). Germline V gene sequence: CDR1 SEHNR, CDR2 FQNEAQ (reference sequence). V lost 5 bases and J lost 4, with 17 bases in between. The CDR3 has 16 residues. CDR3 region: CASSARDWEVTGELFF. The DNA for the CDR3 is TGTGCCAGCAGCGCCCGGGACTGGGAGGTCACCGGGGAGCTGTTTTTT.

The chain recombines TRBV4-1 with TRBJ1-6; TRBD1 aligns across 7 bases. V lost 3 bases, J lost 6 bases, and 2 bases stayed unmatched. There are 14 residues in the CDR3. Germline lookup yields CDR1 MGHRA and CDR2 YSYEKL. DNA for the CDR3: TGCGCCAGCAGCCACCGGGACAGTAATTCACCCCTCCACTTT. Translating gives CASSHRDSNSPLHF.

The chain recombines TRBV7-6 with TRBJ2-7, with 7 positions matching TRBD2. Trimming at V came to 1 base and at J to 3 bases, leaving 9 bases not matched to a gene. The CDR3 is 16 residues long. The V gene's germline CDR1 is SGHVS and CDR2 FNYEAQ. In DNA, the CDR3 is TGTGCCAGCAGCTTAGTTGGAGCGGGGCCCCGCTACGAGCAGTACTTC. Its translation is CASSLVGAGPRYEQYF. The entire variable domain, with the rest obtained from reference TRBV7-6 and TRBJ2-7, is as follows: GAGVSQSPRYKVTKRGQDVALRCDPISGHVSLYWYRQALGQGPEFLTYFNYEAQQDKSGLPNDRFSAERPEGSISTLTIQRTEQRDSAMYRCASSLVGAGPRYEQYFGPGTRLTVT.

This chain uses TRBV7-9 with TRBJ1-1; tentative D call: TRBD1 (6 bases). Germline V lookup: CDR1 SEHNR, CDR2 FQNEAQ (reference sequence). Trimming removed 7 bases from V and 0 bases from J, with 9 bases in between. The CDR3 sequence is 13 residues long. For the CDR3, the DNA is TGTGCCAGCATCCGGGACATGAACACTGAAGCTTTCTTT. Translated: CASIRDMNTEAFF.

The V gene is TRBV4-1, the J gene TRBJ2-3, with 7 nucleotides matching TRBD1. Germline-derived CDR1 and CDR2 are MGHRA and YSYEKL. The V segment lost 4 bases and the J segment 2 bases; nucleotides outside the gene matches: 6. CDR3 length: 15 amino acids. CDR3 sequence reads: CASSPRDRVTDTQYF. Here the CDR3 DNA reads TGCGCCAGCAGCCCCCGGGACAGAGTCACAGATACGCAGTATTTT.

This clone was counted between two and nine times. The gene calls are TRBV5-1 and TRBJ2-1; 8 bases map to TRBD1. CDR1 is SGHRS, CDR2 YFSETQ, per germline. The trim removed 7 bases at V and 2 bases at J, leaving 11 bases unmatched. The CDR3 runs 16 residues. For the CDR3, the DNA is TGCGCCAGCCGTTCTAGATCAGGGGGCCCCTACAATGAGCAGTTCTTC. Amino acid sequence: CASRSRSGGPYNEQFF. Full variable domain (rest looked up from reference TRBV5-1 and TRBJ2-1): KAGVTQTPRYLIKTRGQQVTLSCSPISGHRSVSWYQQTPGQGLQFLFEYFSETQRNKGNFPGRFSGRQFSNSRSEMNVSTLELGDSALYLCASRSRSGGPYNEQFFGPGTRLTVL.

The V call is TRBV29-1, the J call TRBJ2-1; D not resolved. The V gene lost 1 base and the J gene lost 2 bases, with 9 bases spanning the gap. Germline V gives CDR1 SQVTM, CDR2 ANQGSEA. The CDR3 spans 14 residues. The CDR3: CSVEGQVTYNEQFF. The CDR3 DNA reads as TGCAGCGTTGAAGGGCAGGTGACCTACAATGAGCAGTTCTTC.

The gene calls are TRBV7-2 and TRBJ2-1; the D gene is possibly TRBD1 (6 bases). The CDR3 extends over 13 amino acids. The V end was cut by 5 bases, the J end by 10 bases, with 15 bases between. Germline assignment: CDR1 SGHTA and CDR2 FQGNSA. The CDR3 reads CASSVPDSREQFF. The CDR3 nucleotides are TGTGCCAGCAGCGTGCCGGACAGCAGGGAGCAGTTCTTC.

The V gene is TRBV7-2, the J gene TRBJ2-6, with 8 nucleotides matching TRBD1. The germline V gene has CDR1 SGHTA and CDR2 FQGNSA. V shed 5 bases and J 3 bases; nucleotides not matched to a gene: 3. The CDR3 is 15 residues long. In DNA form, the CDR3 reads TGTGCCAGCAGCAGACAGGGGTTTGGGGCCAACGTCCTGACTTTC. It specifies CASSRQGFGANVLTF.

Only one count was recorded for this clone. An end of the junction does not agree with germline; a read error may underlie this. The V call is TRBV7-7, the J call TRBJ1-4; 8 bases agree with TRBD1. The CDR3 is made up of 14 amino acids. Per germline, CDR1 SSHAT and CDR2 FNYEAQ (reference sequence). In nucleotides, the CDR3 is TGTGCTAGCAGCCCCGGACAGGGCGGGGGAAAACTGTTTTTT. Protein: CASSPGQGGGKLFF.

The chain carries TRBV5-8 and TRBJ2-3, with 8 positions matching TRBD1. The germline V gene encodes CDR1 SGHTS and CDR2 YDEGEE. Trimming took 6 bases from V and 2 from J; bases not matched to a gene: 5. The CDR3 runs to 14 residues. The CDR3 loop is CASTLGQATDTQYF. The CDR3 nucleotides read TGTGCCAGCACCCTGGGACAGGCCACAGATACGCAGTATTTT.

This chain connects TRBV7-2 to TRBJ1-2, with 8 bases aligning to TRBD1. This CDR3 comprises 12 residues. CDR1 is SGHTA and CDR2 is FQGNSA in the germline V gene. J lost 11 bases, V lost 5 bases, and 7 bases had no gene match. The CDR3, as DNA: TGTGCCAGCAGCGCCGGGACAGGACATTACACCTTC. Protein product: CASSAGTGHYTF.

The chain recombines TRBV29-1 with TRBJ2-7, with 8 bases matching TRBD1. This CDR3 comprises 13 residues. CDR1 and CDR2 from the germline V gene are SQVTM and ANQGSEA. V shed 3 bases and J 7 bases; nucleotides not matched to a gene: 8. The CDR3 coding sequence is TGCAGCGTTGACAGGGGGCCTCCGGGAGAGCAGTACTTC. It translates to CSVDRGPPGEQYF.

This chain connects TRBV5-1 to TRBJ1-4, with D possibly being TRBD1 (6 bases). Trimming shortened V by 4 bases and J by 0 bases, and 10 bases separated the two germline ends. CDR3 length: 15 residues. The germline gives CDR1 SGHRS, CDR2 YFSETQ. This CDR3 reads CASSPGASTNEKLFF. CDR3 nucleotides: TGCGCCAGCAGCCCAGGGGCCTCAACTAATGAAAAACTGTTTTTT.

This rearrangement joins TRBV2 to TRBJ2-7, with TRBD2 as a possible D gene (6 bases). The V gene lost 6 bases and the J gene lost 3 bases, with 9 bases spanning the gap. This CDR3 comprises 12 residues. The germline V gene encodes CDR1 SNHLY and CDR2 FYNNEI. The CDR3 sequence is CASRQGGYEQYF. For the CDR3, the DNA is TGTGCCAGCAGGCAGGGAGGCTACGAGCAGTACTTC.

V usage is TRBV29-1 and J usage is TRBJ2-1; D unclear. Germline V gene sequence: CDR1 SQVTM, CDR2 ANQGSEA. Trimming removed 0 bases at V and 4 bases at J, with 7 bases between. CDR3 length equals 13 residues. This CDR3 is CSVEDPVYNEQFF. In nucleotides, the CDR3 is TGCAGCGTTGAAGATCCAGTTTACAATGAGCAGTTCTTC.

The genes are TRBV7-2 and TRBJ2-7, with 9 bases identical to TRBD1. Losses at the gene ends were 7 bases for V and 1 base for J; bases not matched to a gene: 5. The CDR3 is made up of 14 amino acids. CDR1 SGHTA and CDR2 FQGNSA come from the germline V gene. The CDR3 bases are TGTGCCAGCACCCCCGGGACAGGGTCCTACGAGCAGTACTTC. Amino acids: CASTPGTGSYEQYF.

The chain uses TRBV28 and TRBJ2-7, with no clear D. The CDR3 sequence is 10 residues long. Germline CDR1 MDHEN, CDR2 SYDVKM. With 6 bases removed from V and 3 bases from J, the gap between germline ends came to 3 bases. CDR3 region: CASRHYEQYF. CDR3 in DNA: TGTGCCAGCAGACACTACGAGCAGTACTTC.

The chain combines TRBV7-2 with TRBJ2-3, with D uncertain. V was trimmed by 3 bases and J by 3 bases, leaving 7 bases between them. CDR1 and CDR2 from the germline V gene are SGHTA and FQGNSA. The length of the CDR3 is 13 residues. The CDR3 DNA sequence: TGTGCCAGCAGCTTGTTCGGGACAGATACGCAGTATTTT. It encodes CASSLFGTDTQYF. Full variable domain (missing parts from reference TRBV7-2 and TRBJ2-3): GAGVSQSPSNKVTEKGKDVELRCDPISGHTALYWYRQSLGQGLEFLIYFQGNSAPDKSGLPSDRFSAERTGGSVSTLTIQRTQQEDSAVYLCASSLFGTDTQYFGPGTRLTVL.

DNA of the CDR3: TGTGCCAGCAGCTTCACCGGGGGGCTCAATGAGCAGTTCTTC. Translating it yields CASSFTGGLNEQFF. This sequence joins TRBV7-9 and TRBJ2-1, with D possibly being TRBD2 (7 bases). The CDR3 runs 14 residues. The germline V gene encodes CDR1 SEHNR and CDR2 FQNEAQ (reference sequence). V lost 3 bases to trimming and J lost 6 bases, with 12 bases between them.